Following are 29 T cell receptor beta chains from one sample sequenced in a study of control samples from healthy donors and cancer patients. Repertoires were generated with immunoSEQ multiplex PCR, while TCRdb's copy carries only in-frame clones and drops some. The sample has roughly 94,000 clones, less than 85% seen once. Sequencing was carried out using PBMCs. Source of these receptors: a man in his 70s with lung cancer.

The V call is TRBV3-1 (or the pseudogene TRBV3-2), the J call TRBJ2-7, with no clear D. V lost 2 bases, J lost 3 bases, and 2 bases lay in between. CDR1 LGHDT and CDR2 YNNKEL come from the germline V gene (reference sequence). CDR3 length: 11 amino acids. CDR3 bases: TGTGCCAGCAGCCAACTCTACGAGCAGTACTTC. Protein: CASSQLYEQYF.

This clone was detected only once. This rearrangement joins TRBV19 to TRBJ2-4; 7 bases fit TRBD2. This CDR3 has 16 residues. Germline trimming cut 2 bases from V and 5 bases from J; bases unmatched to any gene: 9. The germline V gene has CDR1 LNHDA and CDR2 SQIVND (reference sequence). The chain's CDR3 is CASSIKRGKGQNIQYF. Written as DNA, the CDR3 is TGTGCCAGTAGTATAAAGCGGGGAAAGGGGCAAAACATTCAGTACTTC. The full variable domain, with the rest looked up from reference TRBV19 and TRBJ2-4, is DGGITQSPKYLFRKEGQNVTLSCEQNLNHDAMYWYRQDPGQGLRLIYYSQIVNDFQKGDIAEGYSVSREKKESFPLTVTSAQKNPTAFYLCASSIKRGKGQNIQYFGAGTRLSVL.

The chain carries TRBV24-1 and TRBJ2-2; D is uncertain. Germline V gives CDR1 KGHDR, CDR2 SFDVKD. CDR3 length: 13 residues. Trimming removed 6 bases from V and 6 bases from J, with 10 bases in between. DNA for the CDR3: TGTGCCACCAGTCGATCAGTCCCCGGGGAGCTGTTTTTT. Encoded protein: CATSRSVPGELFF.

The V gene is TRBV19, the J gene TRBJ2-3; TRBD1 is a possible D gene (5 bases). Germline-derived CDR1 and CDR2 are LNHDA and SQIVND (reference sequence). This CDR3 has 14 residues. V was pared by 10 bases and J by 0 bases, with 14 bases between. CDR3 sequence (DNA): TGTGCCACCAAGCGACAGTCTAGCACAGATACGCAGTATTTT. Amino acids: CATKRQSSTDTQYF. The full variable domain, in which reference TRBV19 and TRBJ2-3 provide the parts outside the CDR3, is DGGITQSPKYLFRKEGQNVTLSCEQNLNHDAMYWYRQDPGQGLRLIYYSQIVNDFQKGDIAEGYSVSREKKESFPLTVTSAQKNPTAFYLCATKRQSSTDTQYFGPGTRLTVL.

This sequence joins TRBV14 and TRBJ1-4; 8 nucleotides align to TRBD1. The V gene's germline CDR1 is SGHDN and CDR2 FVKESK. The CDR3 length is 15 residues. Germline trimming cut 0 bases from V and 8 bases from J; bases unmatched to any gene: 5. The CDR3 nucleotides are TGTGCCAGCAGCCAAGACCAGGGGGCGGGCGAAAAACTGTTTTTT. This gives the protein CASSQDQGAGEKLFF.

V is TRBV7-2 and J is TRBJ2-7; 7 nucleotides match TRBD1. From germline, CDR1 is SGHTA and CDR2 FQGNSA. The CDR3 is 12 residues long. Trimming took 6 bases from V and 3 from J; bases not matched to a gene: 2. CDR3 DNA sequence: TGTGCCAGCAGACGGACAGGCTACGAGCAGTACTTC. Encoded protein: CASRRTGYEQYF.

The chain employs TRBV19 and TRBJ2-5; possible D gene TRBD2, 7 bases. CDR1 is LNHDA and CDR2 is SQIVND in the germline V gene (reference sequence). The V and J ends lost 1 base and 5 bases respectively, with 17 bases between them. This CDR3 is built from 16 residues. The CDR3 nucleotides read TGTGCCAGTAGTATAGGGCGGGGGCTGGTGGGTGAGACCCAGTACTTC. It encodes CASSIGRGLVGETQYF.

The chain recombines TRBV24-1 with TRBJ2-3, with a possible D match to TRBD2 (6 bases). The V gene lost 8 bases and the J gene lost 3 bases, with 17 bases spanning the gap. Germline V gene sequence: CDR1 KGHDR, CDR2 SFDVKD. The CDR3 is 15 residues long. The CDR3 DNA sequence: TGTGCCACCAAGGAGGGTCGGGGAGTAACAGATACGCAGTATTTT. As protein: CATKEGRGVTDTQYF.

The chain combines TRBV30 with TRBJ1-5, with no clear D. V was trimmed by 2 bases and J by 3 bases, leaving 11 bases between them. The CDR3 contains 14 residues. Germline CDR1 GTSNPN, CDR2 SVGIG (reference sequence). CDR3 protein: CAWSLMGPNQPQHF. Here the CDR3 DNA reads TGTGCCTGGAGTCTAATGGGTCCCAATCAGCCCCAGCATTTT. The whole variable domain, remainder taken from reference TRBV30 and TRBJ1-5, is SQTIHQWPATLVQPVGSPLSLECTVEGTSNPNLYWYRQAAGRGLQLLFYSVGIGQISSEVPQNLSASRPQDRQFILSSKKLLLSDSGFYLCAWSLMGPNQPQHFGDGTRLSIL.

V is TRBV30 and J is TRBJ2-7, with D perhaps TRBD2 (6 bases). Germline CDR1 GTSNPN, CDR2 SVGIG (reference sequence). V dropped 4 bases and J dropped 3 bases, with 10 bases sitting between them. The CDR3 spans 12 residues. The CDR3 nucleotides read TGTGCCTGGAAGGGACTGAACTACGAGCAGTACTTC. The encoded protein is CAWKGLNYEQYF. The full variable domain, completed using reference TRBV30 and TRBJ2-7, is SQTIHQWPATLVQPVGSPLSLECTVEGTSNPNLYWYRQAAGRGLQLLFYSVGIGQISSEVPQNLSASRPQDRQFILSSKKLLLSDSGFYLCAWKGLNYEQYFGPGTRLTVT.

This clone showed up just a few times. The chain couples TRBV19 to TRBJ1-1; D gene uncertain. Trimming took 9 bases from V and 2 from J, leaving 13 bases between them. CDR1 is LNHDA, CDR2 SQIVND, per germline (reference sequence). This CDR3 contains 13 residues. The CDR3 spells CASCPDSNTEAFF. The CDR3 nucleotides are TGTGCCAGCTGTCCCGATTCCAACACTGAAGCTTTCTTT.

This clone has at least ten counts. The rearrangement joins TRBV4-1 to TRBJ2-7; 9 nucleotides align to TRBD2. The V segment lost 0 bases and the J segment 2 bases; nucleotides outside the gene matches: 2. This CDR3 contains 15 residues. The V gene's germline CDR1 is MGHRA and CDR2 YSYEKL. CDR3 nucleotides: TGCGCCAGCAGCCAAGAGAAGCGGGGGGCCTACGAGCAGTACTTC. It specifies CASSQEKRGAYEQYF.

The chain links TRBV9 to TRBJ1-4, with 9 bases aligning to TRBD1. The CDR3 totals 15 residues. J lost 6 bases, V lost 3 bases, and 6 bases had no gene match. The V gene's germline CDR1 is SGDLS and CDR2 YYNGEE. The CDR3 DNA is TGTGCCAGCAGCGACCGGACAGGGGAGTATGAAAAACTGTTTTTT. Its translation is CASSDRTGEYEKLFF.

This clone was seen a few times. The chain employs TRBV9 and TRBJ1-3; TRBD1 might be the D (5 bases). The CDR3 spans 15 residues. CDR1 is SGDLS and CDR2 is YYNGEE in the germline V gene. Trimming removed 3 bases at V and 2 bases at J, with 12 bases between. The CDR3 loop reads CASSAETGAGNTIYF. In DNA, the CDR3 is TGTGCCAGCAGCGCCGAAACGGGGGCTGGAAACACCATATATTTT.

The chain has TRBV4-2 and TRBJ2-6; TRBD1 aligns across 9 bases. The CDR3 covers 20 residues. The J segment lost 0 bases and the V segment lost 0 bases, leaving 9 bases of the junction unmatched. Germline CDR1 and CDR2: LGHNA and YNFKEQ. CDR3 protein: CASSQDLFGTGISGANVLTF. For the CDR3, the DNA is TGTGCCAGCAGCCAAGACCTGTTCGGGACAGGGATCTCTGGGGCCAACGTCCTGACTTTC.

Of note for this clone: This specimen includes other DNA sequences encoding the same CDR3. This chain connects TRBV18 to TRBJ1-4; D is ambiguous. This CDR3 has 13 residues. Per germline, CDR1 KGHSH and CDR2 LQKENI. Between the trimmed V and J ends, which lost 2 bases and 8 bases, there was a span of 9 bases. CDR3 loop: CASSPGLSEKLFF. In DNA form, the CDR3 reads TGTGCCAGCTCACCAGGTTTAAGCGAAAAACTGTTTTTT.

Notes on this clone: Other nucleotide sequences from this sample produce the same CDR3. This sequence joins TRBV24-1 and TRBJ2-3, with 10 nucleotides matching TRBD1. V was clipped by 6 bases and J by 2 bases; unmatched bases: 1. This CDR3 comprises 14 residues. The germline CDR1 and CDR2 sequences are KGHDR and SFDVKD. In nucleotides, the CDR3 is TGTGCCACCAGTCGACAGGGGGCCACAGATACGCAGTATTTT. Its translation: CATSRQGATDTQYF.

This chain uses TRBV7-9 with TRBJ1-2; D might be TRBD1 (5 bases). Between the trimmed V and J ends, which lost 5 bases and 5 bases, there was a span of 15 bases. Germline CDR1 is SEHNR and CDR2 is FQNEAQ (reference sequence). The CDR3 consists of 14 residues. CDR3 in DNA: TGTGCCAGCAGCCCTCCTGGGACGAAGTATGGCTACACCTTC. Its translation: CASSPPGTKYGYTF. Using reference TRBV7-9 and TRBJ1-2 for the parts outside the CDR3, the full variable domain is DTGVSQNPRHKITKRGQNVTFRCDPISEHNRLYWYRQTLGQGPEFLTYFQNEAQLEKSRLLSDRFSAERPKGSFSTLEIQRTEQGDSAMYLCASSPPGTKYGYTFGSGTRLTVV.

This clone has only one observation. The V gene is TRBV12-5, the J gene TRBJ2-3; D unresolved. The CDR3 has 15 amino acids. Germline V gives CDR1 LGHNT, CDR2 FRNRAP. Trimming cost V 2 bases and J 0 bases, with 9 bases left between them. The CDR3, as DNA: TGTGCTAGTGGTTTGACACAGCTTAGCACAGATACGCAGTATTTT. This gives the protein CASGLTQLSTDTQYF.

The rearrangement uses TRBV18 and TRBJ1-5; the D is unclear. CDR1 and CDR2 from the germline V gene are KGHSH and LQKENI. The V end lost 3 bases, the J end lost 7 bases, and 10 bases lay between the germline ends. The CDR3 length is 13 residues. CDR3 nucleotides: TGTGCCAGCTCACCTACCGCAGGCCAGCCCCAGCATTTT. It translates to CASSPTAGQPQHF.

The chain links TRBV29-1 to TRBJ1-1; D remains ambiguous. The CDR3 contains 13 residues. V dropped 2 bases and J dropped 0 bases, with 7 bases sitting between them. Germline CDR1 and CDR2: SQVTM and ANQGSEA. The DNA for the CDR3 is TGCAGCGTTGAAAGCCCGATGAACACTGAAGCTTTCTTT. It encodes CSVESPMNTEAFF.

CDR3 sequence (DNA): TGTGCCAGTAATACGGTCTCCGGAAACACCATATATTTT. It specifies CASNTVSGNTIYF. This chain connects TRBV19 to TRBJ1-3; D gene unclear. This CDR3 is built from 13 residues. The germline V gene has CDR1 LNHDA and CDR2 SQIVND (reference sequence). With 7 bases removed from V and 4 bases from J, the gap between germline ends came to 11 bases.

V and J are TRBV19 and TRBJ1-6, with 11 bases lining up with TRBD1. The CDR3 consists of 14 residues. The V segment lost 4 bases and the J segment 10 bases; nucleotides outside the gene matches: 3. CDR1 and CDR2 (germline): LNHDA, SQIVND (reference sequence). CDR3 bases: TGTGCCAGTAGTAGGGGGACAGGGGGATCACCCCTCCACTTT. Its protein is CASSRGTGGSPLHF. Drawing the rest from reference TRBV19 and TRBJ1-6, the complete variable domain is DGGITQSPKYLFRKEGQNVTLSCEQNLNHDAMYWYRQDPGQGLRLIYYSQIVNDFQKGDIAEGYSVSREKKESFPLTVTSAQKNPTAFYLCASSRGTGGSPLHFGNGTRLTVT.

The V gene is TRBV4-1, the J gene TRBJ1-5; D may be TRBD1 (6 bases). From germline, CDR1 is MGHRA and CDR2 YSYEKL. CDR3 length: 16 residues. Trimming cost V 0 bases and J 1 base, with 10 bases left between them. The CDR3 DNA follows: TGCGCCAGCAGCCAAGAACAGGGAAGAAGCAATCAGCCCCAGCATTTT. The encoded protein is CASSQEQGRSNQPQHF.

The gene calls are TRBV18 and TRBJ1-4, with 8 bases fitting TRBD1. This CDR3 has 16 residues. V lost 3 bases to trimming and J lost 8 bases; unmatched junction nucleotides: 11. Germline V gene data show CDR1 as KGHSH and CDR2 as LQKENI. CDR3 sequence reads: CASSPIPGTGIEKLFF. CDR3 in DNA: TGTGCCAGCTCACCTATCCCCGGGACAGGAATCGAAAAACTGTTTTTT.

This chain links TRBV6-5 with TRBJ1-2; D not certain. This CDR3 contains 15 residues. Per germline, CDR1 MNHEY and CDR2 SVGAGI. The V end lost 0 bases, the J end lost 7 bases, and 15 bases lay between the germline ends. CDR3 coding DNA: TGTGCCAGCAGTTACTCTTCAGGCGGTGCTCTTGGCTACACCTTC. Translation: CASSYSSGGALGYTF.

This sequence joins TRBV27 and TRBJ2-3; no definite D call. The germline CDR1 and CDR2 sequences are MNHEY and SMNVEV (reference sequence). The V end lost 5 bases, the J end lost 2 bases, and 17 bases lay between the germline ends. The CDR3 totals 16 residues. DNA of the CDR3: TGTGCCAGCAGTCCCGAACTCCGGCTACCCACAGATACGCAGTATTTT. It specifies CASSPELRLPTDTQYF.

The chain joins TRBV18 to TRBJ1-5; unclear D gene. The CDR3 covers 13 residues. CDR1 and CDR2 (germline): KGHSH, LQKENI. V shed 2 bases and J shed 11 bases, with 13 bases lying between them. CDR3 in DNA: TGTGCCAGCTCACCATTCGACGGGGAGGCCCAGCATTTT. Translation gives CASSPFDGEAQHF.

CDR3 coding DNA: TGTGCCATCAGTGAGCAGGGGGGAACTAATGAAAAACTGTTTTTT. Its translation: CAISEQGGTNEKLFF. V and J are TRBV10-3 and TRBJ1-4, with 7 bases aligning to TRBD1. This CDR3 spans 15 amino acids. Looked up from germline, CDR1 is ENHRY and CDR2 is SYGVKD. The junction had 1 base not matched to a gene; V was cut back by 2 bases and J by 1 base.